Below are 22 T cell receptor beta chains sequenced from a single sample in a study of blood T cells in healthy people across ages. PCR was performed a second time for roughly 7 to 11 cycles using a sample-barcoded 5' primer and a J-beta primer mix. TCRdb fed the 5' RACE reads into MiXCR, producing one record per CDR3 protein. This sample has under 750,000 distinct CDR3 sequences, with roughly 48% found just once. Sequenced: blood. The receptors originated from a man older than 75 in good health.

Of note for this clonotype: This could be a read error, since a much larger clone is one nucleotide away. The chain employs TRBV6-6 and TRBJ2-5; D might be TRBD1 or TRBD2, each matching 6 bases. Trimming cost V 8 bases and J 11 bases, with 24 bases left between them. Germline V gene sequence: CDR1 MNHNY, CDR2 SVGAGI (reference sequence). The CDR3 totals 14 residues. CDR3 nucleotide sequence: TGTGCCAGCTGGAAGGGGGGAAACTACAATGAGCAGTACTTC. This sequence encodes CASWKGGNYNEQYF.

This rearrangement joins TRBV20-1 to TRBJ1-6; D gene unclear. Germline V CDR1 and CDR2: DFQATT, SNEGSKA (reference sequence). The length of the CDR3 is 12 residues. Trimming shortened V by 2 bases and J by 6 bases, and 5 bases separated the two germline ends. The CDR3, as DNA: TGCAGTGCTAGATATTCTAATTCACCCCTCCACTTT. Translating it yields CSARYSNSPLHF.

The V call is TRBV28, the J call TRBJ2-1; D is ambiguous. CDR3 size: 11 residues. Germline-derived CDR1 and CDR2 are MDHEN and SYDVKM. The germline V and J ends were trimmed by 5 bases and 9 bases, with 8 bases remaining between them. DNA of the CDR3: TGTGCCAGCAGTGACCTGCCTGAGCAGTTCTTC. It translates to CASSDLPEQFF.

The V and J genes are TRBV11-2 and TRBJ2-1; a weak D match, TRBD2 (6 bases). Germline CDR1 is SGHAT and CDR2 is FQNNGV. Trimming cost V 0 bases and J 5 bases, with 14 bases left between them. The CDR3 has 16 amino acids. DNA of the CDR3: TGTGCCAGCAGCTTAGAGCGGAGGGCCGTCGACAATGAGCAGTTCTTC. Translating gives CASSLERRAVDNEQFF.

V and J are TRBV27 and TRBJ2-3; TRBD2 matches at 15 bases. The CDR3 covers 19 residues. Germline assignment: CDR1 MNHEY and CDR2 SMNVEV (reference sequence). After removal of 3 bases from V and 3 bases from J, the junction contained 10 bases not matched to a gene. The CDR3 spells CASSFPVGLAGGHTDTQYF. The CDR3 region has the DNA TGTGCCAGCAGTTTCCCCGTCGGACTAGCGGGGGGGCATACAGATACGCAGTATTTT.

V gene TRBV18 combines with J gene TRBJ2-7; 9 positions match TRBD2. Per germline, CDR1 KGHSH and CDR2 LQKENI. With V trimmed by 3 bases and J by 0 bases, 6 bases remained unmatched. The CDR3 is 16 residues long. The CDR3 here is CASSPAGGGASYEQYF. The CDR3 bases are TGTGCCAGCTCACCCGCGGGAGGGGGGGCCTCCTACGAGCAGTACTTC.

The chain is built from TRBV7-2 and TRBJ2-3, with TRBD2 identical over 10 bases. The CDR3 covers 18 residues. V was clipped by 5 bases and J by 3 bases; unmatched bases: 14. Germline V gives CDR1 SGHTA, CDR2 FQGNSA. The CDR3 loop reads CASSPEGPLAGVTDTQYF. CDR3 sequence (DNA): TGTGCCAGCAGCCCCGAGGGCCCCCTAGCGGGAGTAACAGATACGCAGTATTTT.

V gene TRBV28 combines with J gene TRBJ2-3; 12 positions agree with TRBD2. The CDR3 length is 17 residues. With 5 bases clipped from V and 3 bases from J, the junction kept 9 bases outside the gene matches. CDR1 MDHEN and CDR2 SYDVKM come from the germline V gene. CDR3: CASSVPTSGSGTDTQYF. The DNA for the CDR3 is TGTGCCAGCAGTGTACCGACTAGCGGGAGCGGGACAGATACGCAGTATTTT.

The gene calls are TRBV6-4 and TRBJ2-5; 7 bases line up with TRBD2. This CDR3 is built from 15 residues. The germline CDR1 and CDR2 sequences are MRHNA and SNTAGT. V was clipped by 0 bases and J by 3 bases; unmatched bases: 4. The DNA for the CDR3 is TGTGCCAGCAGTGACTCGACCAGCGGGGAAGAGACCCAGTACTTC. Amino acids: CASSDSTSGEETQYF.

This clonotype was detected ten times or more. The chain couples TRBV29-1 to TRBJ2-1; D perhaps matches TRBD2 (6 bases). The germline gives CDR1 SQVTM, CDR2 ANQGSEA. The CDR3 totals 13 residues. V lost 1 base to trimming and J lost 5 bases, with 9 bases between them. CDR3 bases: TGCAGCGTTGAAGGGGGAGGCCACAATGAGCAGTTCTTC. Residues: CSVEGGGHNEQFF.

This clonotype was seen a handful of times. This chain links TRBV4-3 with TRBJ1-6, with unresolved D. The CDR3 contains 19 residues. Trimming stripped 0 bases from V and 14 bases from J, with 29 bases between. Germline V gene sequence: CDR1 LGHNA, CDR2 YSLEER. The CDR3 bases are TGCGCCAGCAGCCAAGATGTCGTCCTTAGCGGGGTGGCCGGGGAAGCCCTCCACTTT. Encoded protein: CASSQDVVLSGVAGEALHF.

Points on this clonotype: One junction end disagrees with the germline gene, perhaps due to a read error. This sequence joins TRBV11-2 and TRBJ2-5; 11 nucleotides line up with TRBD2. From germline, CDR1 is SGHAT and CDR2 FQNNGV. The CDR3 sequence is 16 residues long. CDR3 DNA: TGTGCCAGCAGCTTCCCTAGCGGGGGGCACCAACAGACCCAGTACTTC. This gives the protein CASSFPSGGHQQTQYF. Combining the CDR3 with reference TRBV11-2 and TRBJ2-5 gives the whole variable domain EAGVAQSPRYKIIEKRQSVAFWCNPISGHATLYWYQQILGQGPKLLIQFQNNGVVDDSQLPKDRFSAERLKGVDSTLKIQPAKLEDSAVYLCASSFPSGGHQQTQYFGPGTRLLVL.

There are a few counts of this clonotype. DNA of the CDR3: TGTGCCAGCAGGCTCACTAGCGGGGGGGCCCACGAGCAGTACTTC. The encoded protein is CASRLTSGGAHEQYF. V gene TRBV6-1 combines with J gene TRBJ2-7; 13 nucleotides line up with TRBD2. With V trimmed by 6 bases and J by 5 bases, 7 bases remained unmatched. The CDR3 extends over 15 amino acids. From germline, CDR1 is MNHNS and CDR2 SASEGT.

This clonotype was recorded a few times. The chain couples TRBV6-5 to TRBJ2-7; TRBD1 is a possible D gene (6 bases). Trimming took off 0 bases at V and 2 bases at J, with 11 bases between the two ends. Germline V CDR1 and CDR2: MNHEY, SVGAGI. The CDR3 loop spans 15 amino acids. The CDR3 spells CASSYSSRGAYEQYF. The CDR3 region has the DNA TGTGCCAGCAGTTACTCTAGCAGGGGCGCCTACGAGCAGTACTTC.

This clonotype was seen just once. The chain recombines TRBV30 with TRBJ1-2; D might be TRBD1 (5 bases). The CDR3 length is 12 residues. The germline V gene has CDR1 GTSNPN and CDR2 SVGIG (reference sequence). Trimming pared 8 bases from V and 3 bases from J, leaving 13 bases between. The DNA of the CDR3 is TGTGCCAGTACACAGGATCACTATGGCTACACCTTC. Protein: CASTQDHYGYTF. Supplemented by reference TRBV30 and TRBJ1-2, the full variable domain reads SQTIHQWPATLVQPVGSPLSLECTVEGTSNPNLYWYRQAAGRGLQLLFYSVGIGQISSEVPQNLSASRPQDRQFILSSKKLLLSDSGFYLCASTQDHYGYTFGSGTRLTVV.

This sequence joins TRBV10-3 and TRBJ2-5, with D possibly being TRBD1 or TRBD2 (7 bases each). The V gene's germline CDR1 is ENHRY and CDR2 SYGVKD. The CDR3 is 13 amino acids. V lost 5 bases and J 5 bases, leaving 12 bases between the germline ends. In DNA, the CDR3 is TGTGCCATCAGTCCAGGGGGGGGTGAGACCCAGTACTTC. Amino acids: CAISPGGGETQYF.

The chain has TRBV12-5 and TRBJ2-1, with D possibly being TRBD1 or TRBD2 (5 bases each). The V end was cut by 0 bases, the J end by 3 bases, with 21 bases between. Germline V gives CDR1 LGHNT, CDR2 FRNRAP. The CDR3 has 19 residues. The CDR3 protein is CASGLVQSGPEPYYNEQFF. The CDR3 bases are TGTGCTAGTGGTTTGGTACAGTCGGGGCCCGAGCCTTACTACAATGAGCAGTTCTTC.

This clonotype was seen a few times. This chain links TRBV7-9 with TRBJ2-7; D call uncertain. The CDR3 is made up of 11 amino acids. Germline CDR1 reads SEHNR; CDR2 reads FQNEAQ (reference sequence). Deletions cut 11 bases from V and 0 bases from J, with 8 bases between. CDR3: CAVESSYEQYF. CDR3 DNA sequence: TGTGCCGTCGAGAGCTCCTACGAGCAGTACTTC.

V usage is TRBV2 and J usage is TRBJ2-1; perhaps TRBD1 as D (6 bases). Germline CDR1 reads SNHLY; CDR2 reads FYNNEI. The CDR3 runs to 14 residues. V lost 4 bases to trimming and J lost 9 bases, with 16 bases between them. The CDR3 reads CASSVLGQDSEQFF. DNA of the CDR3: TGTGCCAGCAGTGTCTTGGGACAAGACAGTGAGCAGTTCTTC.

This clonotype was seen a single time. V and J are TRBV19 and TRBJ2-1; no reliable D call. Germline CDR1 is LNHDA and CDR2 is SQIVND (reference sequence). Deletions cut 4 bases from V and 10 bases from J, with 8 bases between. The CDR3 sequence is 11 residues long. CDR3 sequence: CASSRWEEQFF. Written as DNA, the CDR3 is TGTGCCAGTAGTAGATGGGAAGAGCAGTTCTTC.

The rearrangement joins TRBV4-3 to TRBJ2-1; a weak D match, TRBD1 (6 bases). This CDR3 region has 15 residues. Germline CDR1 is LGHNA and CDR2 is YSLEER. V was trimmed by 0 bases and J by 6 bases, leaving 12 bases between them. Written as DNA, the CDR3 is TGCGCCAGCAGCCAAGAACAGGGAAAGGGCAATGAGCAGTTCTTC. Its translation: CASSQEQGKGNEQFF.

The chain combines TRBV9 with TRBJ2-1, with D possibly matching TRBD1 (6 bases). The germline V and J ends were trimmed by 0 bases and 4 bases, with 14 bases remaining between them. The CDR3 is made up of 16 amino acids. CDR1 is SGDLS and CDR2 is YYNGEE in the germline V gene. The CDR3 DNA is TGTGCCAGCAGCGTAGTAAGGACAGAACAGTACAATGAGCAGTTCTTC. This codes for CASSVVRTEQYNEQFF.